This TCR beta chain was captured by sequencing in a study of T cells after yellow fever vaccination. TCRdb independently ran MiXCR on the 5' RACE reads; one entry per CDR3 protein. The sample carries hundreds of thousands of distinct CDR3 sequences, roughly a fifth recorded once. The CDR3 spans 15 residues. The germline CDR1 and CDR2 sequences are DFQATT and SNEGSKA (reference sequence). The junction had 2 bases not matched to a gene; V was cut back by 0 bases and J by 2 bases. Of note for this clonotype: Its specificity is unknown.

General study points: Post-booster repertoires again held most primary-vaccination clones (about 95% CD4, over 80% CD8).

This TCR came from a man in his thirties or forties who received the YFV17D yellow fever vaccine. Source: PBMCs, taken 15 days after the yellow fever booster vaccination. The J gene is TRBJ2-3, the V gene TRBV20-1, with 10 bases identical to TRBD2. This chain's CDR3 is CSARDGTSVTDTQYF. Written as DNA, the CDR3 is TGCAGTGCTAGAGATGGGACTAGCGTCACAGATACGCAGTATTTT.